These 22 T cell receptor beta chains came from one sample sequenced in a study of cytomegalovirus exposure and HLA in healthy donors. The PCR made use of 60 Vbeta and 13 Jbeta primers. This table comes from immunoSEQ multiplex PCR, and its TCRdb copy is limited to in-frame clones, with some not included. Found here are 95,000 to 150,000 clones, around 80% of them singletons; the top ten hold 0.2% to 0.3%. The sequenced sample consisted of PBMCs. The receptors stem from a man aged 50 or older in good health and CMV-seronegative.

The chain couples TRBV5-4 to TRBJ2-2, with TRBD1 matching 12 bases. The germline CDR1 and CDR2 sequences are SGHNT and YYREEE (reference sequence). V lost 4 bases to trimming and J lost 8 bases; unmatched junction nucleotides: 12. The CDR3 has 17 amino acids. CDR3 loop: CASSHPGQGAGGGELFF. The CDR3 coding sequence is TGTGCCAGCAGCCATCCGGGACAGGGGGCTGGAGGTGGGGAGCTGTTTTTT.

The CDR3 DNA sequence: TGTGCCAGTAGTATAGAGAGGGGCGGGAGAGGGAGGGACAATGAGCAGTTCTTC. This sequence encodes CASSIERGGRGRDNEQFF. This rearrangement joins TRBV19 to TRBJ2-1; 7 nucleotides line up with TRBD2. From germline, CDR1 is LNHDA and CDR2 SQIVND (reference sequence). With 0 bases clipped from V and 5 bases from J, the junction kept 13 bases outside the gene matches. The CDR3 is 18 residues long.

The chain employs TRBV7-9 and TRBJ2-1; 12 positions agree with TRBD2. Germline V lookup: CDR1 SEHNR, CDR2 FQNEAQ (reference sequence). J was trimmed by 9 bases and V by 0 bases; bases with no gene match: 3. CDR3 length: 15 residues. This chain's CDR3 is CASSLALAGGPEQFF. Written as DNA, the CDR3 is TGTGCCAGCAGCTTAGCACTAGCGGGAGGTCCTGAGCAGTTCTTC.

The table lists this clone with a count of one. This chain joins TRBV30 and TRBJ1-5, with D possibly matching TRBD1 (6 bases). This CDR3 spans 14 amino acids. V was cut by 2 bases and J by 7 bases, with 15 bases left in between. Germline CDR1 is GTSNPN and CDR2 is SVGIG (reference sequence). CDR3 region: CAWSMDLRGQPQHF. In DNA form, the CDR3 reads TGTGCCTGGAGTATGGACCTCAGGGGACAGCCCCAGCATTTT.

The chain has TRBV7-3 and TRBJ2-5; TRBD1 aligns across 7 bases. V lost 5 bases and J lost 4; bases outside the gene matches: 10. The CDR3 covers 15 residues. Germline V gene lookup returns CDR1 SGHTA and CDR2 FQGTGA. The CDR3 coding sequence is TGTGCCAGCAGCCTCGCCGGACAGGAGCTAGAGACCCAGTACTTC. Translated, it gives CASSLAGQELETQYF.

Here the CDR3 DNA reads TGCGCCAGCAGCCCTTCGGACAGGTACGATTCCTACGAGCAGTACTTC. It translates to CASSPSDRYDSYEQYF. This chain joins TRBV5-1 and TRBJ2-7; 7 bases are shared with TRBD1. Germline CDR1 is SGHRS and CDR2 is YFSETQ. J was trimmed by 1 base and V by 4 bases; bases with no gene match: 11. The CDR3 runs to 16 residues.

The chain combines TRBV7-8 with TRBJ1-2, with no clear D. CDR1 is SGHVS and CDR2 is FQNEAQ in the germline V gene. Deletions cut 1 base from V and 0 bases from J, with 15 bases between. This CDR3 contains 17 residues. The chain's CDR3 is CASSLVFLPGTNYGYTF. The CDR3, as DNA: TGTGCCAGCAGCTTAGTCTTTCTGCCGGGGACTAACTATGGCTACACCTTC.

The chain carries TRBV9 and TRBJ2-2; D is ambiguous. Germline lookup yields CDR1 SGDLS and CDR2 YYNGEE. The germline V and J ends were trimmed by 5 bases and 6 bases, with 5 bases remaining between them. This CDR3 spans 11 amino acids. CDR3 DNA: TGTGCCAGCAGTGCAGCCGGGGAGCTGTTTTTT. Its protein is CASSAAGELFF.

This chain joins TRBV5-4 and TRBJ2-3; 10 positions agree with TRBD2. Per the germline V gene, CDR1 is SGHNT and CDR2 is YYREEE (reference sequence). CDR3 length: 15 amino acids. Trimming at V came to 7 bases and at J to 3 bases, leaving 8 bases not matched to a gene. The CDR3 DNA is TGTGCCAGCTTCCTAGCGGGAGCGAGGACAGATACGCAGTATTTT. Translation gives CASFLAGARTDTQYF. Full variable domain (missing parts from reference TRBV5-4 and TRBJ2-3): ETGVTQSPTHLIKTRGQQVTLRCSSQSGHNTVSWYQQALGQGPQFIFQYYREEENGRGNFPPRFSGLQFPNYSSELNVNALELDDSALYLCASFLAGARTDTQYFGPGTRLTVL.

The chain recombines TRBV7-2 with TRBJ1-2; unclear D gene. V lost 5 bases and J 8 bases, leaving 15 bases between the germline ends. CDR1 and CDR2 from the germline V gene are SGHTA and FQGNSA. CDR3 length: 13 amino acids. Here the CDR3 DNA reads TGTGCCAGCAGCCAAACCGGAGAGGTGGGCTACACCTTC. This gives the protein CASSQTGEVGYTF.

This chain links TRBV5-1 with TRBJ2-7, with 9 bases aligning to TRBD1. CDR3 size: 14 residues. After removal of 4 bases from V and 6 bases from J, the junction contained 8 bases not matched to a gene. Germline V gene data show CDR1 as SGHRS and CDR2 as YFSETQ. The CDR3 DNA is TGCGCCAGCAGCCTGGGACAGGGTATAGGCGAGCAGTACTTC. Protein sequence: CASSLGQGIGEQYF.

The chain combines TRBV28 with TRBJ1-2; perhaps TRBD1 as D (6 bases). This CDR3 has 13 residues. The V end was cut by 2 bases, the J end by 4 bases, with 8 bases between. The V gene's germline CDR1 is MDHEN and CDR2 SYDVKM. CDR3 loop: CASSLGRGYGYTF. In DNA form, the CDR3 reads TGTGCCAGCAGTTTAGGCAGGGGCTATGGCTACACCTTC.

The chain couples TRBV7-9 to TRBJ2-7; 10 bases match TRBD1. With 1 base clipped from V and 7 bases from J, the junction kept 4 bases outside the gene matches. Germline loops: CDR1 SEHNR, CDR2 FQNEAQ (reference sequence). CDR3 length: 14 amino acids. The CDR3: CASSLGDRGTEQYF. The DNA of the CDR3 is TGTGCCAGCAGCTTAGGGGACAGGGGAACGGAGCAGTACTTC.

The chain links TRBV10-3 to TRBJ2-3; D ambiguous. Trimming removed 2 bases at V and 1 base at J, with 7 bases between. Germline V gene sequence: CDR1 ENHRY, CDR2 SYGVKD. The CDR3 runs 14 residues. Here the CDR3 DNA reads TGTGCCATCAGTGAGGGGCGTGGCACAGATACGCAGTATTTT. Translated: CAISEGRGTDTQYF.

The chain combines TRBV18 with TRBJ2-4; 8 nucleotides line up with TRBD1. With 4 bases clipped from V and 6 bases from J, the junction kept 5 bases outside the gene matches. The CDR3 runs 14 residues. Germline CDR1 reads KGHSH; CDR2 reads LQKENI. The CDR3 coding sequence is TGTGCCAGCTCACATATGGACAGGGTAAACATTCAGTACTTC. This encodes CASSHMDRVNIQYF.

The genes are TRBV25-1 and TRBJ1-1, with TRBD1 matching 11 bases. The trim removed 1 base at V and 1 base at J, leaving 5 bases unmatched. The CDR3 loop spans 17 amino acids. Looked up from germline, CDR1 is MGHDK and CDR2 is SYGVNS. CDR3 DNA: TGTGCCAGCAGTGAATTTGGGACAGGGGGTTCGAACACTGAAGCTTTCTTT. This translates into CASSEFGTGGSNTEAFF. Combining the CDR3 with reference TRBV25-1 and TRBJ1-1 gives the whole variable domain EADIYQTPRYLVIGTGKKITLECSQTMGHDKMYWYQQDPGMELHLIHYSYGVNSTEKGDLSSESTVSRIRTEHFPLTLESARPSHTSQYLCASSEFGTGGSNTEAFFGQGTRLTVV.

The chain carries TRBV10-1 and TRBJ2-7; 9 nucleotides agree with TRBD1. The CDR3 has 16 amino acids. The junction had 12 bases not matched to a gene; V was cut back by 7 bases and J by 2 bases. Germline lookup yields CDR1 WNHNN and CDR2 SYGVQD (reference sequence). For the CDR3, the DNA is TGCGCCAGCAATGGATCCAGTAGGGACAGGGCCTACGAGCAGTACTTC. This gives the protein CASNGSSRDRAYEQYF.

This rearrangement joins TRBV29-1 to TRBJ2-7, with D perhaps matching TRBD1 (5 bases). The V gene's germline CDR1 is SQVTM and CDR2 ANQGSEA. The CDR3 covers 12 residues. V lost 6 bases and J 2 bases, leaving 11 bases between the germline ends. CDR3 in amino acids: CSVSTGAYEQYF. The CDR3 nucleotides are TGCAGCGTGAGCACAGGAGCCTACGAGCAGTACTTC.

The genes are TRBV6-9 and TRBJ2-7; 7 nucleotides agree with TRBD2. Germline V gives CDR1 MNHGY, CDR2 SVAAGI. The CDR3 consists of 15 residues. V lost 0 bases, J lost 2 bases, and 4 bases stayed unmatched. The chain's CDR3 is CASSYSWEGTYEQYF. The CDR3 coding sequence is TGTGCCAGCAGTTATTCGTGGGAGGGCACCTACGAGCAGTACTTC.

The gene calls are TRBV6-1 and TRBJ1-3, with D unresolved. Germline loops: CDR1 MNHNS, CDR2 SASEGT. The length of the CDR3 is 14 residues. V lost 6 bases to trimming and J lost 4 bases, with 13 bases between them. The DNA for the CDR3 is TGTGCCAGCAGAAATCGGGGATCCGGAAACACCATATATTTT. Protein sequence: CASRNRGSGNTIYF.

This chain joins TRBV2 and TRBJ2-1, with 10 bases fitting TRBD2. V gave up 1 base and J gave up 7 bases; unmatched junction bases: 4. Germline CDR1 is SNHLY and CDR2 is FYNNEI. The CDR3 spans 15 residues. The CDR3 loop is CASSEGGLARNEQFF. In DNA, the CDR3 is TGTGCCAGCAGTGAAGGGGGACTAGCGAGGAATGAGCAGTTCTTC.

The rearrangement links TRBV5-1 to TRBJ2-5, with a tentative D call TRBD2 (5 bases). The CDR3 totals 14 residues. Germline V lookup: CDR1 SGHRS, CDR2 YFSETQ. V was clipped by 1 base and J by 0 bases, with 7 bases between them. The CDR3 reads CASSLLGNQETQYF. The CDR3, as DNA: TGCGCCAGCAGCTTGCTCGGGAACCAAGAGACCCAGTACTTC.